What follows are 12 T cell receptor beta chains derived from one specimen sequenced in a study of blood T cell repertoires in COVID-19. The protocol was immunoSEQ multiplex PCR, while the TCRdb copy is restricted to in-frame clones and leaves out a portion. The data contain 270,000 or so clones, roughly 91% of them singletons. The specimen was PBMCs or T cells enriched from blood (not recorded which). The source of these receptors is a woman aged 40 to 50 with acute COVID-19.

The chain joins TRBV29-1 to TRBJ1-2, with TRBD1 as a possible D gene (6 bases). This CDR3 is built from 13 residues. Trimming stripped 6 bases from V and 3 bases from J, with 14 bases between. Germline-derived CDR1 and CDR2 are SQVTM and ANQGSEA. The CDR3 loop reads CSVAGVTHYGYTF. The CDR3 bases are TGCAGCGTAGCAGGGGTAACCCACTATGGCTACACCTTC. Full variable domain (missing parts from reference TRBV29-1 and TRBJ1-2): SAVISQKPSRDICQRGTSLTIQCQVDSQVTMMFWYRQQPGQSLTLIATANQGSEATYESGFVIDKFPISRPNLTFSTLTVSNMSPEDSSIYLCSVAGVTHYGYTFGSGTRLTVV.

The genes are TRBV6-1 and TRBJ2-7; 9 bases are a match to TRBD2. The CDR3 runs 14 residues. The germline V gene encodes CDR1 MNHNS and CDR2 SASEGT. The V segment lost 1 base and the J segment 6 bases; nucleotides outside the gene matches: 4. Here the CDR3 reads CASSEVGGGGEQYF. CDR3 sequence (DNA): TGTGCCAGCAGTGAAGTTGGCGGGGGGGGCGAGCAGTACTTC.

This rearrangement joins TRBV19 to TRBJ1-4; TRBD1 matches at 8 bases. The CDR3 extends over 14 amino acids. Germline CDR1 is LNHDA and CDR2 is SQIVND (reference sequence). The V gene end was trimmed by 9 bases and the J gene end by 5 bases; junction bases not matched to a gene: 8. Here the CDR3 DNA reads TGTGCCAGCAAGTACAGACAGGGGAATGAAAAACTGTTTTTT. Protein sequence: CASKYRQGNEKLFF.

The chain recombines TRBV6-2 or TRBV6-3 with TRBJ2-1, with 10 bases aligning to TRBD2. Germline values: CDR1 MNHEY, CDR2 SVGEGT. V shed 0 bases, J shed 8 bases, and the junction held 10 bases outside the gene matches. This CDR3 contains 17 residues. In DNA, the CDR3 is TGTGCCAGCAGTTACTCAGGTCTAGCGGGAGTAAAGCATGAGCAGTTCTTC. Residues: CASSYSGLAGVKHEQFF.

The chain links TRBV27 to TRBJ1-5; no reliable D call. CDR3 length: 13 residues. V lost 2 bases and J lost 5, with 7 bases in between. Germline lookup yields CDR1 MNHEY and CDR2 SMNVEV (reference sequence). For the CDR3, the DNA is TGTGCCAGCAGTTTAGATAGAGATCAGCCCCAGCATTTT. Amino acids: CASSLDRDQPQHF.

This chain links TRBV5-5 with TRBJ1-2, with 7 bases aligning to TRBD1. The germline V gene encodes CDR1 SGHKS and CDR2 YYEKEE (reference sequence). The CDR3 totals 15 residues. The trim removed 4 bases at V and 5 bases at J, leaving 11 bases unmatched. The CDR3, as DNA: TGTGCCAGCAGCCCTAGTCGACAGGGACGTTATGGCTACACCTTC. Protein: CASSPSRQGRYGYTF.

A word on this clone: Other DNA sequences in this specimen translate into the identical CDR3. This rearrangement joins TRBV5-4 to TRBJ2-1; perhaps TRBD1 as D (5 bases). CDR1 and CDR2 (germline): SGHNT, YYREEE (reference sequence). Trimming stripped 3 bases from V and 0 bases from J, with 10 bases between. The CDR3 loop spans 15 amino acids. CDR3 sequence reads: CASSSDSSSYNEQFF. CDR3 nucleotide sequence: TGTGCCAGCAGCTCCGACAGCAGCTCCTACAATGAGCAGTTCTTC.

The genes are TRBV6-5 and TRBJ1-1; TRBD1 aligns across 7 bases. V lost 4 bases to trimming and J lost 4 bases; unmatched junction nucleotides: 9. Germline-derived CDR1 and CDR2 are MNHEY and SVGAGI. This CDR3 contains 15 residues. The CDR3 DNA sequence: TGTGCCAGCAGTTCGGGACAGCCAGGATTCACTGAAGCTTTCTTT. Protein product: CASSSGQPGFTEAFF.

J is TRBJ1-1 and V is TRBV7-2; 7 bases map to TRBD1. The V segment lost 5 bases and the J segment 2 bases; nucleotides outside the gene matches: 8. Germline CDR1 is SGHTA and CDR2 is FQGNSA. This CDR3 has 15 amino acids. The CDR3 DNA follows: TGTGCCAGCAGCCTATCGACAGGGATCAACACTGAAGCTTTCTTT. It encodes CASSLSTGINTEAFF.

This chain connects TRBV5-1 to TRBJ2-7, with D possibly being TRBD1 (5 bases). V shed 0 bases and J shed 1 base, with 8 bases lying between them. Germline-derived CDR1 and CDR2 are SGHRS and YFSETQ. The CDR3 sequence is 14 residues long. The CDR3 DNA reads TGCGCCAGCAGCTTGGCAGACAGTTCCTACGAGCAGTACTTC. Residues: CASSLADSSYEQYF.

This clone was seen a single time. CDR3 bases: TGCAGTGCTAGTAGTGGACAGGGGAACACCGGGGAGCTGTTTTTT. It encodes CSASSGQGNTGELFF. This chain joins TRBV20-1 and TRBJ2-2; 8 bases are a match to TRBD1. The V gene's germline CDR1 is DFQATT and CDR2 SNEGSKA (reference sequence). J gave up 1 base and V 3 bases, and 4 bases lay outside the gene matches. There are 15 residues in the CDR3.

V and J are TRBV9 and TRBJ1-1, with D perhaps matching TRBD1 (5 bases). Germline CDR1 is SGDLS and CDR2 is YYNGEE. This CDR3 contains 13 residues. V was cut by 0 bases and J by 3 bases, with 6 bases left in between. CDR3 coding DNA: TGTGCCAGCAGCGTAGAAGGGGACACTGAAGCTTTCTTT. Its translation: CASSVEGDTEAFF.